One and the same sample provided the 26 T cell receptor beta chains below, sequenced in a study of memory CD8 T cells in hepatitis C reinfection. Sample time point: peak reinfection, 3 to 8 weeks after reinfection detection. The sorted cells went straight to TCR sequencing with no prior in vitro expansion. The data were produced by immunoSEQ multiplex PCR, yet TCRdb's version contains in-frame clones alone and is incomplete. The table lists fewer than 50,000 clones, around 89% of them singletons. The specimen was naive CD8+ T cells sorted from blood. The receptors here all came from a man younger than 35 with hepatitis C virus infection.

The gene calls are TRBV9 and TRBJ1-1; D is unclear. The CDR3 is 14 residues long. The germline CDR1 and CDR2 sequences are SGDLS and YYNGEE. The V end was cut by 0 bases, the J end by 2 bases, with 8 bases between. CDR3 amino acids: CASSVDNQNTEAFF. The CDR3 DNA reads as TGTGCCAGCAGCGTAGACAACCAAAACACTGAAGCTTTCTTT.

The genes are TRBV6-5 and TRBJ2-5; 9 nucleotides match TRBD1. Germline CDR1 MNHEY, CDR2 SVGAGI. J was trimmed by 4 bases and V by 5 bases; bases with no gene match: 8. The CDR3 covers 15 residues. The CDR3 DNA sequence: TGTGCCAGCAGTCAAGGATACAGGGGGCTAGAGACCCAGTACTTC. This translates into CASSQGYRGLETQYF.

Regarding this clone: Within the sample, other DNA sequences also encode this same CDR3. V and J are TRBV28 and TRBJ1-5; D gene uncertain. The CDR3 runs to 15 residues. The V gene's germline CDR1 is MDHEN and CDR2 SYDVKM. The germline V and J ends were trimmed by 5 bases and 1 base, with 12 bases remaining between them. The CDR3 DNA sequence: TGTGCCAGCAGTCCTCTCCGCGGGAGCAATCAGCCCCAGCATTTT. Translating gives CASSPLRGSNQPQHF.

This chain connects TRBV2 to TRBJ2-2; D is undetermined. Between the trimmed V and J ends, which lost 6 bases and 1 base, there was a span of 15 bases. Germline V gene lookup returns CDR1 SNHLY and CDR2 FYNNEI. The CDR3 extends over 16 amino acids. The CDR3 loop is CASRAADMMNTGELFF. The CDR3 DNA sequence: TGTGCCAGCAGAGCCGCCGACATGATGAACACCGGGGAGCTGTTTTTT.

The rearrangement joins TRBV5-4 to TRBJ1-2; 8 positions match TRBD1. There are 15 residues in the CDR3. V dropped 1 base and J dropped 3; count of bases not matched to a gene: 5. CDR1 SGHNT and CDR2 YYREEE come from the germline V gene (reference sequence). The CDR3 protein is CASSLNGQGHYGYTF. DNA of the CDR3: TGTGCCAGCAGCTTGAACGGACAGGGACACTATGGCTACACCTTC.

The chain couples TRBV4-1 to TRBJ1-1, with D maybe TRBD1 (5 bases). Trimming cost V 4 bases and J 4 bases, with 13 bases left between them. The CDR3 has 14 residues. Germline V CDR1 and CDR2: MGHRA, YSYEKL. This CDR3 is CASSPHGGATEAFF. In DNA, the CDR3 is TGCGCCAGCAGCCCCCATGGAGGGGCCACTGAAGCTTTCTTT.

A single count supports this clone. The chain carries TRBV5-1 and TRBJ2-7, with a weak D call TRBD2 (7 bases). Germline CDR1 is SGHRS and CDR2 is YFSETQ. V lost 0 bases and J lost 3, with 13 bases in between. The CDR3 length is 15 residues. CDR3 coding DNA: TGCGCCAGCAGCTTGGAGGGGGAGGGGGACTACGAGCAGTACTTC. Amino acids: CASSLEGEGDYEQYF.

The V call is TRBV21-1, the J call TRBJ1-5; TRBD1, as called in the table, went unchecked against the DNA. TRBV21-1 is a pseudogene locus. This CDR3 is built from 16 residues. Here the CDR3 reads CASKRIGTGGPQPQHF. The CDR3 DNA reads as TGTGCCAGTAAGCGTATCGGGACAGGGGGGCCTCAGCCCCAGCATTTT.

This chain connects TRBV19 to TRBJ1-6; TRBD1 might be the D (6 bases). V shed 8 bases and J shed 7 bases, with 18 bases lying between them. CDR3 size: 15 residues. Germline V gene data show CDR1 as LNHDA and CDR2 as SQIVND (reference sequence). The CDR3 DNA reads TGTGCCAGTGGCTTGGGACAATCCGCAAATTCACCCCTCCACTTT. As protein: CASGLGQSANSPLHF.

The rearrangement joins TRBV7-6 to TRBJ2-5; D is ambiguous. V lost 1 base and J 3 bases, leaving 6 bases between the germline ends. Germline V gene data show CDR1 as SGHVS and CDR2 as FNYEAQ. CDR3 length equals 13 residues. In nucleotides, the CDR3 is TGTGCCAGCAGCTTAGAGTCAGAAGAGACCCAGTACTTC. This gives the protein CASSLESEETQYF.

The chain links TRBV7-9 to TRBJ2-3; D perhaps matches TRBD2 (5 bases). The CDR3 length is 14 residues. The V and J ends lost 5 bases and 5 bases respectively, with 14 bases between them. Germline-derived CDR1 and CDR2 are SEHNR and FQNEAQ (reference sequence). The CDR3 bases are TGTGCCAGCAGCGACTGGAAGGAGGTAGATACGCAGTATTTT. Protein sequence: CASSDWKEVDTQYF.

The CDR3 protein is CASSSTSGGNEQFF. The CDR3 region has the DNA TGTGCCAGCAGCTCGACTAGTGGGGGCAATGAGCAGTTCTTC. The V call is TRBV7-9, the J call TRBJ2-1, with D possibly TRBD2 on 6 matching bases. The germline V gene has CDR1 SEHNR and CDR2 FQNEAQ (reference sequence). The CDR3 is 14 residues long. V lost 4 bases and J 6 bases, leaving 13 bases between the germline ends. Full variable domain (missing parts from reference TRBV7-9 and TRBJ2-1): DTGVSQNPRHKITKRGQNVTFRCDPISEHNRLYWYRQTLGQGPEFLTYFQNEAQLEKSRLLSDRFSAERPKGSFSTLEIQRTEQGDSAMYLCASSSTSGGNEQFFGPGTRLTVL.

For the CDR3, the DNA is TGTGCCAGCAGTTACGGGCAGGGGGGCGAGCAGTACTTC. This sequence encodes CASSYGQGGEQYF. The chain links TRBV6-5 to TRBJ2-7; D might be TRBD1 (7 bases). Germline V lookup: CDR1 MNHEY, CDR2 SVGAGI. The V and J ends lost 2 bases and 6 bases respectively, with 11 bases between them. This CDR3 contains 13 residues.

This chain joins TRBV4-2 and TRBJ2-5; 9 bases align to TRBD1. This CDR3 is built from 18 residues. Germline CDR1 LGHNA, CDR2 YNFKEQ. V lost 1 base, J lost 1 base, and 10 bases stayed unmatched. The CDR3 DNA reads TGTGCCAGCAGCCAAGGACCAGGACAGGGGCCTGCCCAAGAGACCCAGTACTTC. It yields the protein CASSQGPGQGPAQETQYF.

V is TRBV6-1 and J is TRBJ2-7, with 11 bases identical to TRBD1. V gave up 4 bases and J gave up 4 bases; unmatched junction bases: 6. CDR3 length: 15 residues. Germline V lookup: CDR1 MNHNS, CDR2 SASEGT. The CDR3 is CASSVGQGARYEQYF. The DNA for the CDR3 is TGTGCCAGCAGTGTAGGACAGGGGGCGCGATACGAGCAGTACTTC.

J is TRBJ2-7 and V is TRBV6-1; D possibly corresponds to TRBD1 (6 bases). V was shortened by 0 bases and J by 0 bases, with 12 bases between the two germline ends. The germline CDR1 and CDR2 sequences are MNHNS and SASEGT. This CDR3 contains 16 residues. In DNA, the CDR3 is TGTGCCAGCAGTGAAGCAGTCGACAGGCCCTCCTACGAGCAGTACTTC. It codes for CASSEAVDRPSYEQYF.

The CDR3 DNA reads as TGCAGCGTTGTGGGGGAGGTGAGGGGGCGAGACAGCTATGGCTACACCTTC. This codes for CSVVGEVRGRDSYGYTF. The rearrangement links TRBV29-1 to TRBJ1-2; 7 bases map to TRBD1. The germline V gene encodes CDR1 SQVTM and CDR2 ANQGSEA. The CDR3 covers 17 residues. The V segment lost 4 bases and the J segment 4 bases; nucleotides outside the gene matches: 18.

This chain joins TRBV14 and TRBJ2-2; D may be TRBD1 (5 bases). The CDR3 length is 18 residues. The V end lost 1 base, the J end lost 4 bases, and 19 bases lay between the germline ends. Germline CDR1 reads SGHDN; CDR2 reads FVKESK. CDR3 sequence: CASSQGASVTGRTGELFF. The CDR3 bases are TGTGCCAGCAGCCAAGGTGCTTCGGTAACAGGCCGCACCGGGGAGCTGTTTTTT.

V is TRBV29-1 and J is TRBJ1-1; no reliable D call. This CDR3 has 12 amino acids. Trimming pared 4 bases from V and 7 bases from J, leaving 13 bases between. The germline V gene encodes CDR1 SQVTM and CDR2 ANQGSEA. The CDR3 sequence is CSVVWFSGEAFF. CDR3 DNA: TGCAGCGTTGTTTGGTTTTCGGGTGAAGCTTTCTTT.

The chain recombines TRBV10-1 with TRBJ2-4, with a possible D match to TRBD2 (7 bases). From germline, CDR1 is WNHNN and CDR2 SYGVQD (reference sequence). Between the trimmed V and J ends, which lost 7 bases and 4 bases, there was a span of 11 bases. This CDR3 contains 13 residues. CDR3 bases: TGCGCCAGCATGCGGGGGCTTAAAAACATTCAGTACTTC. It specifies CASMRGLKNIQYF.

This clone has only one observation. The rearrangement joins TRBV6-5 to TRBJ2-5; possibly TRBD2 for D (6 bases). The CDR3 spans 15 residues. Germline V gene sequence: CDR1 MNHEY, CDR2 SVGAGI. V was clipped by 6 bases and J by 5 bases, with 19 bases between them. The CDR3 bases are TGTGCCAGCAGACCCAGTAGCGGAACAGCTGAGACCCAGTACTTC. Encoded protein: CASRPSSGTAETQYF.

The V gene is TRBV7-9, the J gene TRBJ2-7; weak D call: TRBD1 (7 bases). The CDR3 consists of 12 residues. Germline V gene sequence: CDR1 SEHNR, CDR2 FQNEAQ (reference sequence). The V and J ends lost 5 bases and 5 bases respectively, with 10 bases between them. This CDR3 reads CASSPRGDEQYV. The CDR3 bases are TGTGCCAGCAGCCCCAGGGGGGACGAGCAGTACGTC.

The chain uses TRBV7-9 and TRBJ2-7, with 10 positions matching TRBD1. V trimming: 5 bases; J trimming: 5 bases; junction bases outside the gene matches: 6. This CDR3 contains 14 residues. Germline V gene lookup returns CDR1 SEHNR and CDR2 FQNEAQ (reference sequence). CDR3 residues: CASSGTGDHHEQYF. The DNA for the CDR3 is TGTGCCAGCAGCGGGACAGGGGATCACCACGAGCAGTACTTC.

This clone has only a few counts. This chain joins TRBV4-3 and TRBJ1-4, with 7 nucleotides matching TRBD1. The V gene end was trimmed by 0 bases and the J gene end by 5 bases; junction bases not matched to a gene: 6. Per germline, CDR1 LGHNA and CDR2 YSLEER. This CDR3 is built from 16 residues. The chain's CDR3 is CASSQDLGTANEKLFF. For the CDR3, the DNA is TGCGCCAGCAGCCAAGATCTCGGGACAGCAAATGAAAAACTGTTTTTT.

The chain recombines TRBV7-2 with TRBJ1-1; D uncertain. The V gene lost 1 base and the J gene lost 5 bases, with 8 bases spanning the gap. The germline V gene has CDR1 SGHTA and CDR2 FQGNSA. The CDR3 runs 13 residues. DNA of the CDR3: TGTGCCAGCAGCTTAGGGGAGGAGACTGAAGCTTTCTTT. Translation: CASSLGEETEAFF.

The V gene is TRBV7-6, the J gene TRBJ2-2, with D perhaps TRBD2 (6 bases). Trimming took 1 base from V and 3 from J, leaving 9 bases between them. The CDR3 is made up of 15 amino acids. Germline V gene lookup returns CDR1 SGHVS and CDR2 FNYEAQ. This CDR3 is CASSLGGEYTGELFF. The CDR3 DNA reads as TGTGCCAGCAGCTTAGGGGGGGAGTACACCGGGGAGCTGTTTTTT.